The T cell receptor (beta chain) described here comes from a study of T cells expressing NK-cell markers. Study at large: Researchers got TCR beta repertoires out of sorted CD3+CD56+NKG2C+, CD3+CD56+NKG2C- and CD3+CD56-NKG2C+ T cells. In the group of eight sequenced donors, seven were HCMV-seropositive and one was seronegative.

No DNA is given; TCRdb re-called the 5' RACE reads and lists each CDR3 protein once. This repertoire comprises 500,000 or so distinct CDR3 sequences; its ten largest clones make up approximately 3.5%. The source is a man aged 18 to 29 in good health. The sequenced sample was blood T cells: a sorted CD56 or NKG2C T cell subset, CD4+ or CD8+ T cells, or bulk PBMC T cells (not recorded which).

The CDR3 reads CSVAGQVGNEQFF. J is TRBJ2-1 and V is TRBV29-1; TCRdb's D call, TRBD1, is unchecked because there is no DNA. The germline V gene has CDR1 SQVTM and CDR2 ANQGSEA. The CDR3 consists of 13 residues.